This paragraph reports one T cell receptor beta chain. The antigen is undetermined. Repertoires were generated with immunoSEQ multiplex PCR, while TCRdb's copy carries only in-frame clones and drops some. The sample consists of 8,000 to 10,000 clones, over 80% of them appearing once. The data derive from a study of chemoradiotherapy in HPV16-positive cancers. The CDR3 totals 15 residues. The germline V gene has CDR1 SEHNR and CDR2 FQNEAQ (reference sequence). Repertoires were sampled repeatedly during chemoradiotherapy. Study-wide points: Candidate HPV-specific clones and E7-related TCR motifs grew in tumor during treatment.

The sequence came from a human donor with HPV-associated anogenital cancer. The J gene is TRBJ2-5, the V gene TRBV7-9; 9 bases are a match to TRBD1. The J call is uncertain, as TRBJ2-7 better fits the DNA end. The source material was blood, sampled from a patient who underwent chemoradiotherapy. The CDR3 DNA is TGTGCCAGCAGCTGGGGACAGGGAACAACCTACGAGCAGTACTTC. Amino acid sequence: CASSWGQGTTYEQYF.